The 28 T cell receptor beta chains below come from one sample, sequenced in a study of blood T cell repertoires in COVID-19. Data came from immunoSEQ multiplex PCR; TCRdb stores just in-frame clones and leaves some out. This table has about 350,000 clones, 88% appearing once. The sample comprised PBMCs or T cells enriched from blood (not recorded which). The receptors originated from a woman aged 25 to 39 who had been exposed to COVID-19.

The V call is TRBV12-5, the J call TRBJ2-2, with TRBD2 matching 9 bases. In germline, CDR1 is LGHNT, CDR2 FRNRAP. V gave up 0 bases and J gave up 5 bases; unmatched junction bases: 13. The CDR3 runs to 19 residues. The CDR3, as DNA: TGTGCTAGTGGTTTGGTACTCCCCGGACTAGCGAGCAGGACCGGGGAGCTGTTTTTT. This sequence encodes CASGLVLPGLASRTGELFF.

This clone was found once. V and J are TRBV23-1 and TRBJ2-7; possible D gene TRBD1, 6 bases. TRBV23-1 is an open reading frame, and its role is uncertain. The CDR3 totals 17 residues. The V and J ends lost 0 bases and 3 bases respectively, with 18 bases between them. CDR3 in amino acids: CASSQSLARGSHYEQYF. CDR3 DNA sequence: TGCGCCAGCAGTCAATCCCTCGCCAGGGGAAGTCACTACGAGCAGTACTTC.

This chain uses TRBV2 with TRBJ2-2; tentative D call: TRBD2 (6 bases). The germline V gene encodes CDR1 SNHLY and CDR2 FYNNEI. The length of the CDR3 is 15 residues. Trimming pared 6 bases from V and 0 bases from J, leaving 11 bases between. CDR3 DNA sequence: TGTGCCAGCAGGGCTAGCGACGCGAACACCGGGGAGCTGTTTTTT. It is translated as CASRASDANTGELFF.

V gene TRBV19 combines with J gene TRBJ1-5; 12 positions match TRBD1. The CDR3 runs to 15 residues. Germline loops: CDR1 LNHDA, CDR2 SQIVND (reference sequence). V lost 5 bases to trimming and J lost 6 bases; unmatched junction nucleotides: 5. The CDR3 DNA is TGTGCCAGTAGTGCGGGACAGGGGGCGAGTCAGCCCCAGCATTTT. Translation: CASSAGQGASQPQHF. The whole variable domain, filled in from reference TRBV19 and TRBJ1-5, reads DGGITQSPKYLFRKEGQNVTLSCEQNLNHDAMYWYRQDPGQGLRLIYYSQIVNDFQKGDIAEGYSVSREKKESFPLTVTSAQKNPTAFYLCASSAGQGASQPQHFGDGTRLSIL.

The chain carries TRBV2 and TRBJ2-5, with 7 positions matching TRBD2. V was pared by 4 bases and J by 5 bases, with 7 bases of the junction left unmatched. The CDR3 is 14 amino acids. Germline CDR1 and CDR2: SNHLY and FYNNEI. The CDR3 protein is CASSGAGAWETQYF. The CDR3 nucleotides are TGTGCCAGCAGTGGGGCGGGAGCTTGGGAGACCCAGTACTTC.

The chain has TRBV18 and TRBJ1-5; D might be TRBD1 (6 bases). CDR1 is KGHSH, CDR2 LQKENI, per germline. The V and J ends lost 6 bases and 9 bases respectively, with 15 bases between them. The CDR3 consists of 13 residues. The CDR3 nucleotides read TGTGCCAGCTCCCCCGGACAGTTAGGGCCCCAGCATTTT. Residues: CASSPGQLGPQHF.

This rearrangement joins TRBV10-3 to TRBJ2-5; D is possibly TRBD1 (6 bases). The CDR3 covers 13 residues. Trimming left V 5 bases short and J 5 bases short, with 12 bases between. Germline assignment: CDR1 ENHRY and CDR2 SYGVKD. CDR3 amino acids: CAISQQGEETQYF. The CDR3 nucleotides are TGTGCCATCAGTCAACAGGGTGAGGAGACCCAGTACTTC.

The CDR3 bases are TGTGCCAGCTCACCCCGGACAGGGGGCACCAGCAATCAGCCCCAGCATTTT. Encoded protein: CASSPRTGGTSNQPQHF. V usage is TRBV18 and J usage is TRBJ1-5; 11 nucleotides agree with TRBD1. The CDR3 is made up of 17 amino acids. V shed 3 bases, J shed 1 base, and the junction held 5 bases outside the gene matches. From germline, CDR1 is KGHSH and CDR2 LQKENI. The whole variable domain, filled in from reference TRBV18 and TRBJ1-5, reads NAGVMQNPRHLVRRRGQEARLRCSPMKGHSHVYWYRQLPEEGLKFMVYLQKENIIDESGMPKERFSAEFPKEGPSILRIQQVVRGDSAAYFCASSPRTGGTSNQPQHFGDGTRLSIL.

V and J are TRBV7-9 and TRBJ2-2, with 12 bases aligning to TRBD2. The junction had 7 bases not matched to a gene; V was cut back by 5 bases and J by 6 bases. Per germline, CDR1 SEHNR and CDR2 FQNEAQ (reference sequence). This CDR3 has 16 residues. The CDR3 protein is CASSPRLAGVPGELFF. CDR3 bases: TGTGCCAGCAGCCCAAGACTAGCGGGAGTTCCCGGGGAGCTGTTTTTT.

The chain links TRBV10-3 to TRBJ1-5, with 9 bases identical to TRBD1. Trimming at V came to 6 bases and at J to 0 bases, leaving 6 bases not matched to a gene. Germline loops: CDR1 ENHRY, CDR2 SYGVKD. The CDR3 loop spans 16 amino acids. The CDR3: CAIRNPGQGSNQPQHF. The DNA of the CDR3 is TGTGCCATCAGGAATCCGGGACAGGGTAGCAATCAGCCCCAGCATTTT.

V and J are TRBV27 and TRBJ2-1, with 7 bases lining up with TRBD2. This CDR3 is built from 15 residues. With 5 bases clipped from V and 3 bases from J, the junction kept 7 bases outside the gene matches. Germline loops: CDR1 MNHEY, CDR2 SMNVEV (reference sequence). The CDR3 nucleotides read TGTGCCAGCAGTCCGTCGGGAGGAAACTACAATGAGCAGTTCTTC. It specifies CASSPSGGNYNEQFF.

DNA for the CDR3: TGTGCCAGCAGCCGCGCTTACAATGAGCAGTTCTTC. It codes for CASSRAYNEQFF. The V gene is TRBV6-5, the J gene TRBJ2-1; D gene ambiguous. Trimming removed 6 bases from V and 4 bases from J, with 7 bases in between. CDR1 and CDR2 (germline): MNHEY, SVGAGI. The CDR3 has 12 amino acids.

The chain joins TRBV18 to TRBJ2-7; D gene ambiguous. V gave up 2 bases and J gave up 6 bases, with 14 bases separating them. CDR1 KGHSH and CDR2 LQKENI come from the germline V gene. This CDR3 has 14 amino acids. The CDR3 DNA follows: TGTGCCAGCTCACCAGCGGTTGAGGCGCGCGAGCAGTACTTC. Amino acids: CASSPAVEAREQYF. Full variable domain (remainder filled in from reference TRBV18 and TRBJ2-7): NAGVMQNPRHLVRRRGQEARLRCSPMKGHSHVYWYRQLPEEGLKFMVYLQKENIIDESGMPKERFSAEFPKEGPSILRIQQVVRGDSAAYFCASSPAVEAREQYFGPGTRLTVT.

The chain has TRBV6-1 and TRBJ2-7, with 8 bases matching TRBD2. Germline-derived CDR1 and CDR2 are MNHNS and SASEGT. Unmatched junction bases numbered 8, after V lost 4 bases and J lost 0 bases. This CDR3 is built from 16 residues. CDR3 nucleotides: TGTGCCAGCAGTGGGCCCGGGACTAGGAGCTCCTACGAGCAGTACTTC. Protein: CASSGPGTRSSYEQYF.

The gene calls are TRBV18 and TRBJ1-1; TRBD1 matches 7 bases. Germline loops: CDR1 KGHSH, CDR2 LQKENI. Trimming took 1 base from V and 1 from J; bases not matched to a gene: 6. The CDR3 loop spans 16 amino acids. The CDR3 DNA sequence: TGTGCCAGCTCACCACAAGGGGGCCGGGGGAACACTGAAGCTTTCTTT. Translated, it gives CASSPQGGRGNTEAFF.

This clone has more than one count but fewer than ten. DNA for the CDR3: TGTGCCATCAGCGAGGGACAGGGCGGTGGCTACACCTTC. It specifies CAISEGQGGGYTF. The rearrangement links TRBV10-3 to TRBJ1-2; TRBD1 matches 9 bases. The CDR3 is 13 amino acids. V dropped 6 bases and J dropped 7; count of bases not matched to a gene: 6. From germline, CDR1 is ENHRY and CDR2 SYGVKD.

The chain links TRBV5-1 to TRBJ2-3; the match to TRBD1 covers 7 bases. From germline, CDR1 is SGHRS and CDR2 YFSETQ. The CDR3 is 15 amino acids. J gave up 0 bases and V 4 bases, and 5 bases lay outside the gene matches. The CDR3 protein is CASSRTGDSTDTQYF. The CDR3 bases are TGCGCCAGCAGCCGGACAGGAGACAGCACAGATACGCAGTATTTT.

The chain employs TRBV7-3 and TRBJ2-7; tentatively, D is TRBD2 (5 bases). Trimming removed 5 bases from V and 1 base from J, with 15 bases in between. CDR1 SGHTA and CDR2 FQGTGA come from the germline V gene. The CDR3 sequence is 15 residues long. The CDR3 reads CASSPLGGPSYEQYF. The CDR3 DNA is TGTGCCAGCAGCCCCCTCGGCGGGCCATCCTACGAGCAGTACTTC. The full variable domain, with the rest looked up from reference TRBV7-3 and TRBJ2-7, is GAGVSQTPSNKVTEKGKYVELRCDPISGHTALYWYRQSLGQGPEFLIYFQGTGAADDSGLPNDRFFAVRPEGSVSTLKIQRTERGDSAVYLCASSPLGGPSYEQYFGPGTRLTVT.

The V and J genes are TRBV18 and TRBJ2-3; perhaps TRBD1 as D (5 bases). Germline lookup yields CDR1 KGHSH and CDR2 LQKENI. V dropped 5 bases and J dropped 6 bases, with 12 bases sitting between them. The CDR3 length is 13 residues. CDR3 loop: CASSGQGLDTQYF. The DNA of the CDR3 is TGTGCCAGCTCAGGGCAGGGTTTGGATACGCAGTATTTT.

The rearrangement joins TRBV7-2 to TRBJ2-2, with a possible D match to TRBD2 (6 bases). CDR3 length equals 13 residues. CDR1 and CDR2 (germline): SGHTA, FQGNSA. The V and J ends lost 5 bases and 4 bases respectively, with 8 bases between them. The CDR3 DNA reads TGTGCCAGCAGCCGGGACTTCACCGGGGAGCTGTTTTTT. Encoded protein: CASSRDFTGELFF.

The V call is TRBV7-6, the J call TRBJ2-1; 8 bases line up with TRBD2. Germline CDR1 SGHVS, CDR2 FNYEAQ. This CDR3 contains 18 residues. Trimming cost V 5 bases and J 12 bases; bases outside gene matches: 24. For the CDR3, the DNA is TGTGCCAGCAGCCCCCCCAAGTGGAGCGGGAGCCGCCGGGAGGGGCAGTTCTTC. It is translated as CASSPPKWSGSRREGQFF.

This clone was detected once. The rearrangement joins TRBV7-8 to TRBJ2-7, with 10 nucleotides matching TRBD2. CDR3 size: 15 residues. Unmatched junction bases numbered 1, after V lost 2 bases and J lost 0 bases. Germline CDR1 SGHVS, CDR2 FQNEAQ. The CDR3 DNA reads as TGTGCCAGCAGCTTACGGACTAGCGGCTCCTACGAGCAGTACTTC. Translating gives CASSLRTSGSYEQYF.

The rearrangement joins TRBV12-5 to TRBJ2-7, with D perhaps matching TRBD1 (6 bases). The V end was cut by 4 bases, the J end by 2 bases, with 18 bases between. The CDR3 has 16 amino acids. Germline CDR1 LGHNT, CDR2 FRNRAP. CDR3 loop: CASGSTLRGSAYEQYF. The CDR3 DNA reads TGTGCTAGTGGTTCTACCCTGAGGGGGAGTGCCTACGAGCAGTACTTC.

The rearrangement uses TRBV5-4 and TRBJ1-3; D not certain. There are 17 residues in the CDR3. Between the trimmed V and J ends, which lost 0 bases and 0 bases, there was a span of 13 bases. The germline V gene has CDR1 SGHNT and CDR2 YYREEE (reference sequence). This chain's CDR3 is CASSLAVGGSSGNTIYF. The DNA of the CDR3 is TGTGCCAGCAGCTTGGCCGTTGGAGGGAGCTCTGGAAACACCATATATTTT.

The rearrangement joins TRBV5-8 to TRBJ1-6; D is possibly TRBD1 (5 bases). The CDR3 is 13 amino acids. Germline loops: CDR1 SGHTS, CDR2 YDEGEE. Trimming stripped 0 bases from V and 9 bases from J, with 7 bases between. As DNA, the CDR3 is TGTGCCAGCAGCTTGGGGGGCCCTTCACCCCTCCACTTT. Translated: CASSLGGPSPLHF.

The CDR3, as DNA: TGCAGCGTTGAAGGTGGGGAGGCGGGAGTGGGCTCCTACGAGCAGTACTTC. Amino acid sequence: CSVEGGEAGVGSYEQYF. The chain recombines TRBV29-1 with TRBJ2-7, with TRBD2 matching 7 bases. The CDR3 spans 17 residues. V trimming: 1 base; J trimming: 0 bases; junction bases outside the gene matches: 12. CDR1 is SQVTM and CDR2 is ANQGSEA in the germline V gene.

The J gene is TRBJ2-3, the V gene TRBV18; 12 nucleotides match TRBD2. Trimming removed 3 bases from V and 0 bases from J; junction bases left unmatched: 7. The CDR3 consists of 18 residues. The V gene's germline CDR1 is KGHSH and CDR2 LQKENI. The CDR3 here is CASSPTGLAGPSTDTQYF. The DNA of the CDR3 is TGTGCCAGCTCACCTACGGGACTAGCGGGCCCTAGCACAGATACGCAGTATTTT.

The rearrangement links TRBV5-6 to TRBJ2-1, with D perhaps matching TRBD2 (5 bases). CDR3 length: 15 residues. V lost 0 bases to trimming and J lost 6 bases, with 13 bases between them. Germline V gives CDR1 SGHDT, CDR2 YYEEEE. CDR3 amino acids: CASSLGLKTPNEQFF. The CDR3, as DNA: TGTGCCAGCAGCTTGGGACTAAAAACTCCCAATGAGCAGTTCTTC.